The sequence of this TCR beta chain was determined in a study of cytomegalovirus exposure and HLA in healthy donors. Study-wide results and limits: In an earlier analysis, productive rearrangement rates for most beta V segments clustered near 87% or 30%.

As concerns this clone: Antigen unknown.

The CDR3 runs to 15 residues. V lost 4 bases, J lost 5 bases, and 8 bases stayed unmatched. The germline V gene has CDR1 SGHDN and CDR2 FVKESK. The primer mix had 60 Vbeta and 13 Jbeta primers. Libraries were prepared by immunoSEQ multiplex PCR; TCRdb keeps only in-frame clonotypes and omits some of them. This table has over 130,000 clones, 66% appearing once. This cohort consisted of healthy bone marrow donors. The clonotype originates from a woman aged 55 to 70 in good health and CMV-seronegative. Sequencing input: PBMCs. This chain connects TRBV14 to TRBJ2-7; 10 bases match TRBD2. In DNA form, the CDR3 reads TGTGCCAGCAGCCCAGATCTAGCGGGAGTAAACGAGCAGTACTTC. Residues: CASSPDLAGVNEQYF. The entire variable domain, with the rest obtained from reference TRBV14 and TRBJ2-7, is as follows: EAGVTQFPSHSVIEKGQTVTLRCDPISGHDNLYWYRRVMGKEIKFLLHFVKESKQDESGMPNNRFLAERTGGTYSTLKVQPAELEDSGVYFCASSPDLAGVNEQYFGPGTRLTVT.